This is a list of T cell receptor beta chains from one sample in a study of blood T cell repertoires in COVID-19. Profiled with immunoSEQ multiplex PCR; TCRdb holds only in-frame clones, not every one. The data show roughly 180,000 clones, with more than 80% seen just once and roughly 8.2% held by the top ten. Sequencing was done on a sample of peripheral blood. The source is a woman aged 60 to 75 with acute or convalescent COVID-19. CDR3s include the opening cysteine and the closing phenylalanine or tryptophan. D genes are given only for firm matches. Only some rows state a clone size, as once, few, many or a class for expanded clones.

CDR3nt: TGCGCCAGCAGCTTGGCCGGTAGCGGGAGTATCAACGAGCAGTACTTC
CDR3aa: CASSLAGSGSINEQYF
d_gene: TRBD2
j_gene: TRBJ2-7
abundance: -
v_gene: TRBV5-1

CDR3nt: TGTGCCAGCAGCGTAGGGACTAGCGGATTCACAGATACGCAGTATTTT
CDR3aa: CASSVGTSGFTDTQYF
d_gene: TRBD2
j_gene: TRBJ2-3
abundance: -
v_gene: TRBV9

CDR3nt: TGTGCCAGTAGTACCCCCAGGGGGCCCGGTGACACCATATATTTT
CDR3aa: CASSTPRGPGDTIYF
d_gene: TRBD1
j_gene: TRBJ1-3
abundance: once
v_gene: TRBV19

CDR3nt: TGTGCCAGTAGTATTACCGGGACAGGGGAGTACGAGCAGTACTTC
CDR3aa: CASSITGTGEYEQYF
d_gene: TRBD1
j_gene: TRBJ2-7
abundance: once
v_gene: TRBV19

CDR3nt: TGCGCCAGCAGCTCCCCCGTCCTGGCTTCGCAGTTCTTC
CDR3aa: CASSSPVLASQFF
d_gene: -
j_gene: TRBJ2-1
abundance: -
v_gene: TRBV5-1

CDR3nt: TGTGCCAGCAACCCTCGGAAGGGGAGGGGTGAAAAACTGTTTTTT
CDR3aa: CASNPRKGRGEKLFF
d_gene: -
j_gene: TRBJ1-4
abundance: -
v_gene: TRBV28

CDR3nt: TGTGCCAGCAGCTTATTACAGGGCAACACCGGGGAGCTGTTTTTT
CDR3aa: CASSLLQGNTGELFF
d_gene: -
j_gene: TRBJ2-2
abundance: -
v_gene: TRBV11-2

CDR3nt: TGTGCCAGTAGTATTATCGGGGAGCTGTTTTTT
CDR3aa: CASSIIGELFF
d_gene: -
j_gene: TRBJ2-2
abundance: -
v_gene: TRBV19

CDR3nt: TGCGCCAGCAGCCAGGCTTGGGGGGGCACTGAAGCTTTCTTT
CDR3aa: CASSQAWGGTEAFF
d_gene: -
j_gene: TRBJ1-1
abundance: -
v_gene: TRBV4-1

CDR3nt: TGCGCCAGCAGCTTGGGGCAGGAATACAATGAGCAGTTCTTC
CDR3aa: CASSLGQEYNEQFF
d_gene: -
j_gene: TRBJ2-1
abundance: -
v_gene: TRBV5-1

CDR3nt: TGTGCCAGCATTGGTCAGGCAACTAATGAAAAACTGTTTTTT
CDR3aa: CASIGQATNEKLFF
d_gene: -
j_gene: TRBJ1-4
abundance: -
v_gene: TRBV2

CDR3nt: TGTGCCAGCTCACGACTCAGCGACGGCCTATCCTATGGCTACACCTTC
CDR3aa: CASSRLSDGLSYGYTF
d_gene: -
j_gene: TRBJ1-2
abundance: -
v_gene: TRBV18

CDR3nt: TGTGCCAGCAGCTTGGACACGAAGAACACTGAAGCTTTCTTT
CDR3aa: CASSLDTKNTEAFF
d_gene: -
j_gene: TRBJ1-1
abundance: -
v_gene: TRBV5-4

CDR3nt: TGCAGTGCTACGGTCACAGATACGCAGTATTTT
CDR3aa: CSATVTDTQYF
d_gene: -
j_gene: TRBJ2-3
abundance: -
v_gene: TRBV20-1

CDR3nt: TGTGCCAGCAGCTCCCGTCCCCCACGGAGGAATGAGCAGTTCTTC
CDR3aa: CASSSRPPRRNEQFF
d_gene: -
j_gene: TRBJ2-1
abundance: -
v_gene: TRBV7-2

CDR3nt: TGTGCAGCGGGTAGTCCGGGACACAATGAGCAGTTCTTC
CDR3aa: CAAGSPGHNEQFF
d_gene: -
j_gene: TRBJ2-1
abundance: once
v_gene: TRBV7-9

CDR3nt: TGTGCCAGCAGCTTTGTACCCCCTTGGACAGGGAGAAAAAACATTCAGTACTTC
CDR3aa: CASSFVPPWTGRKNIQYF
d_gene: TRBD1
j_gene: TRBJ2-4
abundance: -
v_gene: TRBV11-2

CDR3nt: TGTGCCAGTAGTATTTTGTGGTCAGGCATGAACACTGAAGCTTTCTTT
CDR3aa: CASSILWSGMNTEAFF
d_gene: -
j_gene: TRBJ1-1
abundance: -
v_gene: TRBV19

CDR3nt: TGTGCCAGCAGTTCGATCGGGGAGCCCCAGCATTTT
CDR3aa: CASSSIGEPQHF
d_gene: -
j_gene: TRBJ1-5
abundance: -
v_gene: TRBV6-6

CDR3nt: TGCGCCAGCAGTGAAGGGGCCGGCATCAACACCGGGGAGCTGTTTTTT
CDR3aa: CASSEGAGINTGELFF
d_gene: -
j_gene: TRBJ2-2
abundance: -
v_gene: TRBV10-1

CDR3nt: TGCGCCAGCAGCTTGCGGCCTAGTCCGGGACAGGGGGCTAGGCGGGAAAAACTGTTTTTT
CDR3aa: CASSLRPSPGQGARREKLFF
d_gene: TRBD1
j_gene: TRBJ1-4
abundance: -
v_gene: TRBV5-1

CDR3nt: TGTGCCAGCAGCCCCCAGGGAAACACCATATATTTT
CDR3aa: CASSPQGNTIYF
d_gene: -
j_gene: TRBJ1-3
abundance: -
v_gene: TRBV6-5

CDR3nt: TGTGCCAGCAGTCCGGGAACGGGGGTTTGGGAGCTGTTTTTT
CDR3aa: CASSPGTGVWELFF
d_gene: -
j_gene: TRBJ2-2
abundance: -
v_gene: TRBV7-8

CDR3nt: TGTGCCAGCAGACCTCCAGGAGGAAACACCATATATTTT
CDR3aa: CASRPPGGNTIYF
d_gene: -
j_gene: TRBJ1-3
abundance: -
v_gene: TRBV7-8

CDR3nt: TGTGCCAGCATCGGAGGGACCCCGTGGAGAGACAATGAGCAGTTCTTC
CDR3aa: CASIGGTPWRDNEQFF
d_gene: -
j_gene: TRBJ2-1
abundance: -
v_gene: TRBV21-1

CDR3nt: TGTGCCTGGAGCAGGGTAACTGCAGATACGCAGTATTTT
CDR3aa: CAWSRVTADTQYF
d_gene: -
j_gene: TRBJ2-3
abundance: -
v_gene: TRBV30

CDR3nt: TGTGCCAGCGGGAGGGAGTACAATGAGCAGTTCTTC
CDR3aa: CASGREYNEQFF
d_gene: TRBD2
j_gene: TRBJ2-1
abundance: -
v_gene: TRBV6-5

CDR3nt: TGTGCCAGCAGCTTGGACGGGACTACTTACTATGAGCAGTTCTTC
CDR3aa: CASSLDGTTYYEQFF
d_gene: TRBD2
j_gene: TRBJ2-1
abundance: once
v_gene: TRBV7-2

CDR3nt: TGTGCCAGCAGCACGACTAGTTTCCACGAGCAGTACTTC
CDR3aa: CASSTTSFHEQYF
d_gene: -
j_gene: TRBJ2-7
abundance: -
v_gene: TRBV5-4

CDR3nt: TGCAGCGGCCGGGACAGCATACAAGAGACCCAGTACTTC
CDR3aa: CSGRDSIQETQYF
d_gene: TRBD1
j_gene: TRBJ2-5
abundance: -
v_gene: TRBV29-1

CDR3nt: TGTGCCAGCAGCTTAAGATCGGGAGTGCCCTGGGGGGAGCAGTTCTTC
CDR3aa: CASSLRSGVPWGEQFF
d_gene: -
j_gene: TRBJ2-1
abundance: -
v_gene: TRBV7-3

CDR3nt: TGTGCCAGCAGTCCTCGACAGGGACCTAATGAAAAACTGTTTTTT
CDR3aa: CASSPRQGPNEKLFF
d_gene: TRBD1
j_gene: TRBJ1-4
abundance: -
v_gene: TRBV27

CDR3nt: TGTGCCAGTAGTACCCCAGGGTTCTATGGCTACACCTTC
CDR3aa: CASSTPGFYGYTF
d_gene: -
j_gene: TRBJ1-2
abundance: once
v_gene: TRBV19

CDR3nt: TGTGCCACCAGTTGGGCTGGGGGGAAAGGAGGTACGCAGTATTTT
CDR3aa: CATSWAGGKGGTQYF
d_gene: -
j_gene: TRBJ2-3
abundance: -
v_gene: TRBV24-1

CDR3nt: TGTGCCATCAGTGAGGGACAGGGGGCGCGGGATGAGCAGTTCTTC
CDR3aa: CAISEGQGARDEQFF
d_gene: TRBD1
j_gene: TRBJ2-1
abundance: -
v_gene: TRBV10-3

CDR3nt: TGTGCCACCAGCAGAGATTATGGGGAGGAAGCTTTCTTT
CDR3aa: CATSRDYGEEAFF
d_gene: -
j_gene: TRBJ1-1
abundance: -
v_gene: TRBV15

CDR3nt: TGTGCCAGCAGCCTCGGTGCGGAGGGGAGCCAGCCCCAGCATTTT
CDR3aa: CASSLGAEGSQPQHF
d_gene: -
j_gene: TRBJ1-5
abundance: -
v_gene: TRBV16

CDR3nt: TGTGCCAGCAGTCCAGGACTAGCGGCGACCGGGGAGCTGTTTTTT
CDR3aa: CASSPGLAATGELFF
d_gene: TRBD2
j_gene: TRBJ2-2
abundance: -
v_gene: TRBV6-5

CDR3nt: TGTGCCAGCAGCTTAGTTCCCAGGGGCCAAGAGACCCAGTACTTC
CDR3aa: CASSLVPRGQETQYF
d_gene: -
j_gene: TRBJ2-5
abundance: -
v_gene: TRBV7-8

CDR3nt: TGTGCCACCAGTGCTTGGGACAGGGTCAATGAGCAGTTCTTC
CDR3aa: CATSAWDRVNEQFF
d_gene: TRBD1
j_gene: TRBJ2-1
abundance: -
v_gene: TRBV24-1

CDR3nt: TGTGCCAGCAGCCTCCTAGGACAGAGCCTCATGAACACTGAAGCTTTCTTT
CDR3aa: CASSLLGQSLMNTEAFF
d_gene: -
j_gene: TRBJ1-1
abundance: -
v_gene: TRBV28

CDR3nt: TGTGCCAGCAACCTTGGGGGGGCAGGAAACACTGAAGCTTTCTTT
CDR3aa: CASNLGGAGNTEAFF
d_gene: -
j_gene: TRBJ1-1
abundance: -
v_gene: TRBV5-4

CDR3nt: TGCGCCAGCAGGGAGTCGACAGGGCCGAACACTGAAGCTTTCTTT
CDR3aa: CASRESTGPNTEAFF
d_gene: TRBD1
j_gene: TRBJ1-1
abundance: -
v_gene: TRBV10-1

CDR3nt: TGTGCCAGCAGCTCCTACCCCGGGGAGCTGTTTTTT
CDR3aa: CASSSYPGELFF
d_gene: -
j_gene: TRBJ2-2
abundance: -
v_gene: TRBV7-6

CDR3nt: TGTGCCAGTAGTATAGAGGGCAGCGGTCTTAACTATGGCTACACCTTC
CDR3aa: CASSIEGSGLNYGYTF
d_gene: -
j_gene: TRBJ1-2
abundance: -
v_gene: TRBV19